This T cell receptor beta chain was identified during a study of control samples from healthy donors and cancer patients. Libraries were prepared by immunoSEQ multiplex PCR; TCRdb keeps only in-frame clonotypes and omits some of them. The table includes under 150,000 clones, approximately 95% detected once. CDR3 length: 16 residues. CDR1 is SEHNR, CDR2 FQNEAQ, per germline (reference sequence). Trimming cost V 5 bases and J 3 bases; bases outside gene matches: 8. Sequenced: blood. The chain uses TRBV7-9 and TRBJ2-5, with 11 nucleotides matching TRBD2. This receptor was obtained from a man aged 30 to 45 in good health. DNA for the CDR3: TGTGCCAGCAGCCCGAACAGGGGACTAGCGGAAGAGACCCAGTACTTC. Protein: CASSPNRGLAEETQYF.